These 5 T cell receptor beta chains originate from one sample sequenced in a study of blood T cell repertoires in COVID-19. The method was immunoSEQ multiplex PCR; TCRdb's version includes in-frame clones alone and lacks a portion of them. The sample has about 180,000 clones, around 80% seen once. The specimen was PBMCs or T cells enriched from blood (not recorded which). The receptors derive from a woman in her 50s who had recovered from COVID-19.

The chain uses TRBV7-2 and TRBJ2-7; no clear D gene. The CDR3 extends over 11 amino acids. Germline CDR1 and CDR2: SGHTA and FQGNSA. V was shortened by 4 bases and J by 4 bases, with 5 bases between the two germline ends. As DNA, the CDR3 is TGTGCCAGCAGCTCTTTATACGAGCAGTACTTC. It is translated as CASSSLYEQYF.

V and J are TRBV14 and TRBJ2-7; 9 positions agree with TRBD1. The CDR3 spans 16 residues. CDR1 is SGHDN and CDR2 is FVKESK in the germline V gene. V lost 2 bases to trimming and J lost 3 bases; unmatched junction nucleotides: 8. For the CDR3, the DNA is TGTGCCAGCAGCCAACTCTCGTGGGGACAGGGCTACGAGCAGTACTTC. The encoded protein is CASSQLSWGQGYEQYF.

This chain connects TRBV7-6 to TRBJ2-3; D uncertain. This CDR3 region has 16 residues. V lost 1 base, J lost 2 bases, and 13 bases lay in between. CDR1 and CDR2 from the germline V gene are SGHVS and FNYEAQ. CDR3 sequence reads: CASSLGAMPSTDTQYF. DNA of the CDR3: TGTGCCAGCAGCTTAGGAGCGATGCCTTCCACAGATACGCAGTATTTT.

The chain recombines TRBV27 with TRBJ1-5; D not resolved. Germline loops: CDR1 MNHEY, CDR2 SMNVEV (reference sequence). Trimming shortened V by 6 bases and J by 4 bases, and 7 bases separated the two germline ends. This CDR3 region has 12 residues. As DNA, the CDR3 is TGTGCCAGCAGCCGCGGGAATCAGCCCCAGCATTTT. Its protein product is CASSRGNQPQHF.

The rearrangement uses TRBV11-2 and TRBJ1-1; TRBD1 aligns across 7 bases. The CDR3 length is 16 residues. V was pared by 3 bases and J by 1 base, with 8 bases of the junction left unmatched. CDR1 SGHAT and CDR2 FQNNGV come from the germline V gene. The CDR3 spells CASSFRGGVWNTEAFF. The CDR3 DNA is TGTGCCAGCAGCTTCCGAGGGGGCGTTTGGAACACTGAAGCTTTCTTT.